Listed below are T cell receptor beta chains from one sample, sequenced in a study of T cells after yellow fever vaccination. MiXCR, applied by TCRdb to the 5' RACE reads, yields one record per CDR3 protein. The sample lists approximately 300,000 distinct CDR3 sequences, about 6.6% seen once, with about 18% in the top ten. Sequenced material: PBMCs, taken about 49 days after the first yellow fever vaccination. These receptors were taken from a man aged 18 to 29 who received the YFV17D yellow fever vaccine. Both conserved end residues are part of each CDR3.

J gene: TRBJ2-3
V gene: TRBV20-1
CDR3 protein: CSATPGLANTDTQYF

J gene: TRBJ2-7
V gene: TRBV20-1
CDR3 protein: CSARSSGDSYEQYF

J gene: TRBJ1-2
V gene: TRBV12-3/TRBV12-4
CDR3 protein: CASTPSRGLRGYTF

J gene: TRBJ2-6
V gene: TRBV4-1
CDR3 protein: CASSQEITGGAVGANVLTF

J gene: TRBJ2-5
V gene: TRBV29-1
CDR3 protein: CSGGRLGETQYF

J gene: TRBJ1-3
V gene: TRBV6-5
CDR3 protein: CASSYSSPSGIGSGNTIYF

J gene: TRBJ2-1
V gene: TRBV7-8
CDR3 protein: CASGLSDEQFF

J gene: TRBJ2-5
V gene: TRBV5-1
CDR3 protein: CASSLDPQETQYF

J gene: TRBJ2-3
V gene: TRBV5-4
CDR3 protein: CASSTPSGWEEQYF

J gene: TRBJ1-1
V gene: TRBV5-4
CDR3 protein: CAGFDRGRIEAFF

J gene: TRBJ2-7
V gene: TRBV25-1
CDR3 protein: CASSEGPGTISYEQYF

J gene: TRBJ2-2
V gene: TRBV18
CDR3 protein: CASSLQQDTGELFF

J gene: TRBJ2-3
V gene: TRBV29-1
CDR3 protein: CSVGPGLQADTQYF

J gene: TRBJ2-3
V gene: TRBV29-1
CDR3 protein: CSVELVSGFTDTQYF

J gene: TRBJ1-1
V gene: TRBV5-1
CDR3 protein: CASSITVNTEAFF

J gene: TRBJ1-2
V gene: TRBV3-1
CDR3 protein: CASSQSAALFYTF

J gene: TRBJ2-3
V gene: TRBV12-3/TRBV12-4
CDR3 protein: CASSFELTQYF

J gene: TRBJ2-5
V gene: TRBV6-5
CDR3 protein: CASSYQGFQETQYF

J gene: TRBJ2-1
V gene: TRBV7-2
CDR3 protein: CASSLLAGSGFNEQFF

J gene: TRBJ1-2
V gene: TRBV19
CDR3 protein: CASRRGQGPYGYTF

J gene: TRBJ2-4
V gene: TRBV5-6
CDR3 protein: CASSLTGQGRNIQYF

J gene: TRBJ1-4
V gene: TRBV7-9
CDR3 protein: CASSPWQGGNEKLFF

J gene: TRBJ2-7
V gene: TRBV3-1
CDR3 protein: CASSLATGAFYEQYF

J gene: TRBJ2-7
V gene: TRBV7-2
CDR3 protein: CASSPLPGGTDEQYF

J gene: TRBJ1-1
V gene: TRBV20-1
CDR3 protein: CSARDPGVQTEAFF

J gene: TRBJ2-7
V gene: TRBV6-2/TRBV6-3
CDR3 protein: CASSYGQATYEQYF

J gene: TRBJ2-7
V gene: TRBV5-5
CDR3 protein: CASSPTSGTLYEQYF

J gene: TRBJ1-1
V gene: TRBV18
CDR3 protein: CATTGPNGGYSTEAFF

J gene: TRBJ2-7
V gene: TRBV6-2/TRBV6-3
CDR3 protein: CASSYHGGAYEQYF

J gene: TRBJ1-5
V gene: TRBV20-1
CDR3 protein: CSANLPRVPNQPQHF

J gene: TRBJ2-3
V gene: TRBV5-1
CDR3 protein: CASSFWQGSTDTQYF

J gene: TRBJ2-1
V gene: TRBV11-1
CDR3 protein: CASSSIRATSGGDNEQFF

J gene: TRBJ2-1
V gene: TRBV28
CDR3 protein: CASRPQILYNEQFF

J gene: TRBJ1-1
V gene: TRBV5-4
CDR3 protein: CASSSPWGGRGLGTEAFF

J gene: TRBJ1-2
V gene: TRBV7-2
CDR3 protein: CASSLQGGFRFNYGYTF

J gene: TRBJ2-3
V gene: TRBV28
CDR3 protein: CASTSGTGSTDTQYF

J gene: TRBJ1-4
V gene: TRBV20-1
CDR3 protein: CSAFGLGEKLFF

J gene: TRBJ2-5
V gene: TRBV5-1
CDR3 protein: CASSAGRYQETQYF

J gene: TRBJ1-3
V gene: TRBV10-3
CDR3 protein: CAISESAGSGNTIYF

J gene: TRBJ2-3
V gene: TRBV19
CDR3 protein: CASSIRRGGLDTQYF

J gene: TRBJ2-1
V gene: TRBV27
CDR3 protein: CASNPVAGIIDEQFF

J gene: TRBJ1-2
V gene: TRBV28
CDR3 protein: CASSPGPYGYTF

J gene: TRBJ2-1
V gene: TRBV20-1
CDR3 protein: CSAFTSGGYNEQFF

J gene: TRBJ2-1
V gene: TRBV7-9
CDR3 protein: CASSYTLAGLYNEQFF

J gene: TRBJ2-6
V gene: TRBV5-1
CDR3 protein: CASSPSAGGANVLTF

J gene: TRBJ2-3
V gene: TRBV4-2
CDR3 protein: CASSQALAGGTDTQYF

J gene: TRBJ1-1
V gene: TRBV27
CDR3 protein: CASSFSGEGTEAFF

J gene: TRBJ1-4
V gene: TRBV6-1
CDR3 protein: CASSEAQGANEKLFF

J gene: TRBJ2-3
V gene: TRBV29-1
CDR3 protein: CSAEGSTDTQYF

J gene: TRBJ2-1
V gene: TRBV12-3/TRBV12-4
CDR3 protein: CASKGSGGQNEQFF

J gene: TRBJ2-7
V gene: TRBV5-1
CDR3 protein: CASTPDKNPSYEQYF

J gene: TRBJ2-3
V gene: TRBV7-3
CDR3 protein: CASSSTLGGTDTQYF

J gene: TRBJ1-3
V gene: TRBV11-2
CDR3 protein: CASSPSGNTIYF

J gene: TRBJ2-3
V gene: TRBV7-9
CDR3 protein: CASSLAWDQRLTTQYF

J gene: TRBJ2-3
V gene: TRBV7-2
CDR3 protein: CASSLASGPAGTDTQYF

J gene: TRBJ2-5
V gene: TRBV20-1
CDR3 protein: CSASSETQYF

J gene: TRBJ1-6
V gene: TRBV2
CDR3 protein: CASKGTLGSPLHF

J gene: TRBJ2-7
V gene: TRBV6-5
CDR3 protein: CASSTNYEQYF

J gene: TRBJ2-1
V gene: TRBV18
CDR3 protein: CASSPGAGGPNEQFF

J gene: TRBJ1-1
V gene: TRBV4-2
CDR3 protein: CASRGAGTPEAFF